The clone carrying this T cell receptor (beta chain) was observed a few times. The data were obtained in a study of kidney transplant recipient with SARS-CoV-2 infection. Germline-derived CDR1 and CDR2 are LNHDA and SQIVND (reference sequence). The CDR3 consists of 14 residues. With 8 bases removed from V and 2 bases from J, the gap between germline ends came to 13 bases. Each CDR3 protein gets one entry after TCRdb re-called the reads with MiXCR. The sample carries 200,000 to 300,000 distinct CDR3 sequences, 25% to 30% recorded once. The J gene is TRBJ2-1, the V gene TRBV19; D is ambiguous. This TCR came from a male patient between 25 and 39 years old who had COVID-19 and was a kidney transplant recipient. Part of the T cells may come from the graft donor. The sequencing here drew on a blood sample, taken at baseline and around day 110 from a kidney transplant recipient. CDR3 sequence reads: CASFRGPPYNEQFF. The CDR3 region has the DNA TGTGCCAGTTTTCGCGGCCCGCCCTACAATGAGCAGTTCTTC.